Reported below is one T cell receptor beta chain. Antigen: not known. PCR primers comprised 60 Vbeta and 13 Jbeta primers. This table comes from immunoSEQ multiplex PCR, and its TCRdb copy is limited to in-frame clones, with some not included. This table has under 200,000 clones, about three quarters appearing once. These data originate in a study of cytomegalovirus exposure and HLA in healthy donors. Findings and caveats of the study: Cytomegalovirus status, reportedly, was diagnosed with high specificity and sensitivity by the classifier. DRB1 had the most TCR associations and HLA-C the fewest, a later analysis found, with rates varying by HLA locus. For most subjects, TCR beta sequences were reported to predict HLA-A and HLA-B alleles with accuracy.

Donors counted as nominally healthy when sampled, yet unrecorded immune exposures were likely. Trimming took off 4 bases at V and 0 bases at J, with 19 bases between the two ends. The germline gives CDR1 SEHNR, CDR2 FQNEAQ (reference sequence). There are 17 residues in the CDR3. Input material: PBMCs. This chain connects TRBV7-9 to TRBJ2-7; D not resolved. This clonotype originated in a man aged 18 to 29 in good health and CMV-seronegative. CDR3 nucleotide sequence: TGTGCCAGCAGCTCGCCCGACTCCAACCGAGCCTCCTACGAGCAGTACTTC. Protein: CASSSPDSNRASYEQYF.